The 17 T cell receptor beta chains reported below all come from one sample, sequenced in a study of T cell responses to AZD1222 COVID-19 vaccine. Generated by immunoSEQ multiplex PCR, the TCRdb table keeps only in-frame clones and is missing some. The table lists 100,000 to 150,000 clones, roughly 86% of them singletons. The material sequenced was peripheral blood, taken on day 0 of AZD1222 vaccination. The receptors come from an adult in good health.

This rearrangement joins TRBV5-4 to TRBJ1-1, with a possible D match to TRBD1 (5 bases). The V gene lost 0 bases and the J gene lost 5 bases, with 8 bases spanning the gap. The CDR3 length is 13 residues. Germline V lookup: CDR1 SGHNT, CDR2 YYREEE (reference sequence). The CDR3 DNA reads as TGTGCCAGCAGCTTGGGGGGGGGAACTGAAGCTTTCTTT. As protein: CASSLGGGTEAFF.

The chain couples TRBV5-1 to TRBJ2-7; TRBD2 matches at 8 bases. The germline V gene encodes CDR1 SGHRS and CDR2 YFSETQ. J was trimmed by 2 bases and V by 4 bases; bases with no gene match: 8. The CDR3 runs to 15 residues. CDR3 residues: CASSPGGGLPYEQYF. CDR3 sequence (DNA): TGCGCCAGCAGCCCCGGCGGGGGGCTTCCCTACGAGCAGTACTTC.

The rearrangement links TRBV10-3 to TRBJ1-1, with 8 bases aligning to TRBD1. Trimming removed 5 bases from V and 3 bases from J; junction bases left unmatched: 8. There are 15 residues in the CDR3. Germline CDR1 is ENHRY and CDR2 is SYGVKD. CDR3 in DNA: TGTGCCATCAGTAGGACAGGGACGGGAGACACTGAAGCTTTCTTT. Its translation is CAISRTGTGDTEAFF.

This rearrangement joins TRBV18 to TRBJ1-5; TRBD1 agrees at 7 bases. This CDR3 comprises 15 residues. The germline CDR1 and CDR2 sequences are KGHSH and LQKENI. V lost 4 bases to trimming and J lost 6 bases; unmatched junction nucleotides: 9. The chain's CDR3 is CASSQETGRFQPQHF. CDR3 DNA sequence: TGTGCCAGCTCACAAGAGACAGGGCGGTTTCAGCCCCAGCATTTT.

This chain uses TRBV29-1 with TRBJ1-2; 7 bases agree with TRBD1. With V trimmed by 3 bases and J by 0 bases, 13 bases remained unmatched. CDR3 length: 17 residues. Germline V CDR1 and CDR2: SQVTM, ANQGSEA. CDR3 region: CSVDTRQGSGANYGYTF. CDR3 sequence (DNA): TGCAGCGTTGACACCCGACAGGGAAGTGGAGCTAACTATGGCTACACCTTC.

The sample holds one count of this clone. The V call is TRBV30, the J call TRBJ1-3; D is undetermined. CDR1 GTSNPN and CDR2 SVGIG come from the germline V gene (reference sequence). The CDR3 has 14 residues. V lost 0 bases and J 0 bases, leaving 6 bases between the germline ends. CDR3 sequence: CAWSVTNSGNTIYF. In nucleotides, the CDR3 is TGTGCCTGGAGTGTAACGAACTCTGGAAACACCATATATTTT.

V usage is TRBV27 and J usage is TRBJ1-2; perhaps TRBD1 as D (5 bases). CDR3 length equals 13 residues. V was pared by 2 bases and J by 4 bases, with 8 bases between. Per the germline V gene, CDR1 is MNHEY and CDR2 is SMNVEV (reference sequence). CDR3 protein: CASSLQGGYGYTF. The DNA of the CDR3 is TGTGCCAGCAGTTTACAGGGCGGCTATGGCTACACCTTC.

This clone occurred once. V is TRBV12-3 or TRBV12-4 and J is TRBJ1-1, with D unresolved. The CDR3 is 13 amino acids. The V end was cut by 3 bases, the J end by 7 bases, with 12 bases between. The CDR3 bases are TGTGCCAGCAGTTTCGGCCGGGGAGTTGAAGCTTTCTTT. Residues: CASSFGRGVEAFF.

CDR3 sequence (DNA): TGTGCCAGCAGTTTACAGTCAGGGAGAGGGTATAATTCACCCCTCCACTTT. Translating gives CASSLQSGRGYNSPLHF. J is TRBJ1-6 and V is TRBV28; TRBD1 is a possible D gene (5 bases). This CDR3 has 17 amino acids. V gave up 2 bases and J gave up 4 bases, with 15 bases separating them. Germline-derived CDR1 and CDR2 are MDHEN and SYDVKM.

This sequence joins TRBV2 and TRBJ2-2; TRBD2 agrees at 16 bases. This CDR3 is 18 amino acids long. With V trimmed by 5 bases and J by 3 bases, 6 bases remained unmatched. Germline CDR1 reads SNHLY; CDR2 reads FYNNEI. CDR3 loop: CASSQGLAGGPYTGELFF. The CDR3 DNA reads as TGTGCCAGCAGTCAGGGACTAGCGGGAGGGCCTTACACCGGGGAGCTGTTTTTT. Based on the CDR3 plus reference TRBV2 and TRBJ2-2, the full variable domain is EPEVTQTPSHQVTQMGQEVILRCVPISNHLYFYWYRQILGQKVEFLVSFYNNEISEKSEIFDDQFSVERPDGSNFTLKIRSTKLEDSAMYFCASSQGLAGGPYTGELFFGEGSRLTVL.

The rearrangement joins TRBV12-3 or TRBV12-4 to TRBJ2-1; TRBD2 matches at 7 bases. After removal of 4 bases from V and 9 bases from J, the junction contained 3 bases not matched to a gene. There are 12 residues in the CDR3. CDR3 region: CASSSTSAEQFF. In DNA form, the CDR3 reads TGTGCCAGCAGTTCAACTAGCGCTGAGCAGTTCTTC.

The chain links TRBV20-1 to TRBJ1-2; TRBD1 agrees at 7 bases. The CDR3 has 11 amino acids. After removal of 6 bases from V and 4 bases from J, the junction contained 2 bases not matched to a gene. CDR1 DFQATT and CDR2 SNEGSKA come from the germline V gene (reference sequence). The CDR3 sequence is CSARDSYGYTF. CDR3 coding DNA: TGCAGTGCACGGGACAGCTATGGCTACACCTTC.

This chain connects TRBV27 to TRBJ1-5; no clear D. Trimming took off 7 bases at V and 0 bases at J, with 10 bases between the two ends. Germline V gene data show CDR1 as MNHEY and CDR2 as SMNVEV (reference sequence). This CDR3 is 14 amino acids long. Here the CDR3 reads CASKSLLSNQPQHF. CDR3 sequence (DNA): TGTGCCAGCAAGTCGTTGCTTAGCAATCAGCCCCAGCATTTT.

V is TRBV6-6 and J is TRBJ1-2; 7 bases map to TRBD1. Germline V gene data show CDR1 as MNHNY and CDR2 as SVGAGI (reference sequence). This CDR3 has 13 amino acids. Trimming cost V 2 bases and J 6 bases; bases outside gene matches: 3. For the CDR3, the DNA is TGTGCCAGCAGTTACCTTACAGGGGATGGCTACACCTTC. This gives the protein CASSYLTGDGYTF.

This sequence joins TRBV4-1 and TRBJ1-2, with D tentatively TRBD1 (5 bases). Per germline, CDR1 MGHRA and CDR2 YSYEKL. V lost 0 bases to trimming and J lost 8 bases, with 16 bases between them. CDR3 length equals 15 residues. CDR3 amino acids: CASSQEETRARGYTF. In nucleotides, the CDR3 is TGCGCCAGCAGCCAAGAGGAAACCAGGGCTCGGGGCTACACCTTC.

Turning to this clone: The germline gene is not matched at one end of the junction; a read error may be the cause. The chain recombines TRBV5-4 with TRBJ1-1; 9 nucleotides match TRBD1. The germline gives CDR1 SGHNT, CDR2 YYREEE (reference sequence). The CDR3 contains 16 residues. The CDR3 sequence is CASSRGGTGMKTEAFF. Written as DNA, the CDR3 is TGTGCCAGCAGCAGGGGGGGGACAGGGATGAAAACTGAAGCTTTCTTT.

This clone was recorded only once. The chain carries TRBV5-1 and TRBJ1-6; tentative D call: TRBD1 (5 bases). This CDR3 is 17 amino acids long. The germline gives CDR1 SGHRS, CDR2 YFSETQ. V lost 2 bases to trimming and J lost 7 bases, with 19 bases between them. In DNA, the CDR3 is TGCGCCAGCAGCTTTGGTGCGGCCGGGGGACTAAATTCACCCCTCCACTTT. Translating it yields CASSFGAAGGLNSPLHF.